These 20 T cell receptor beta chains were sequenced from one sample in a study of blood T cell repertoires in COVID-19. Profiled with immunoSEQ multiplex PCR; TCRdb holds only in-frame clones, not every one. Among 90,000 to 120,000 clones listed, about 89% were seen once. Sequencing was done on a sample of peripheral blood. Source of these receptors: a man aged 60 to 69 with acute or convalescent COVID-19.

V gene TRBV4-1 combines with J gene TRBJ2-2; D not resolved. Between the trimmed V and J ends, which lost 4 bases and 4 bases, there was a span of 10 bases. CDR1 MGHRA and CDR2 YSYEKL come from the germline V gene. The CDR3 length is 14 residues. The CDR3 here is CASSLLGGTGELFF. CDR3 nucleotide sequence: TGCGCCAGCAGCCTCCTCGGCGGCACCGGGGAGCTGTTTTTT.

The chain links TRBV7-9 to TRBJ2-7, with TRBD1 identical over 7 bases. The CDR3 loop spans 14 amino acids. Germline assignment: CDR1 SEHNR and CDR2 FQNEAQ (reference sequence). Trimming removed 7 bases from V and 1 base from J; junction bases left unmatched: 7. The CDR3 loop reads CASTRDSLSYEQYF. The CDR3 DNA is TGTGCCAGCACCCGGGACAGTCTTTCCTACGAGCAGTACTTC.

V gene TRBV9 combines with J gene TRBJ2-5, with 9 positions matching TRBD1. This CDR3 comprises 15 residues. Germline lookup yields CDR1 SGDLS and CDR2 YYNGEE. Trimming cost V 0 bases and J 5 bases; bases outside gene matches: 5. The CDR3 reads CASSVVTGGEETQYF. The CDR3 bases are TGTGCCAGCAGCGTAGTTACAGGGGGCGAGGAGACCCAGTACTTC.

The chain is built from TRBV27 and TRBJ2-6; TRBD2 is a possible D gene (5 bases). V lost 5 bases to trimming and J lost 0 bases, with 14 bases between them. The germline V gene has CDR1 MNHEY and CDR2 SMNVEV (reference sequence). The CDR3 length is 17 residues. The CDR3 bases are TGTGCCAGCAGTCCCCTACTAGGGATCTCTGGGGCCAACGTCCTGACTTTC. This encodes CASSPLLGISGANVLTF.

V usage is TRBV19 and J usage is TRBJ1-4; TRBD1 agrees at 11 bases. This CDR3 has 14 amino acids. Germline assignment: CDR1 LNHDA and CDR2 SQIVND (reference sequence). V lost 4 bases and J lost 8; bases outside the gene matches: 3. CDR3 amino acids: CASSKGQGVEKLFF. The CDR3 coding sequence is TGTGCCAGTAGTAAGGGACAGGGGGTGGAAAAACTGTTTTTT.

The chain combines TRBV21-1 with TRBJ2-7; the DNA was not used to check the table's D call, TRBD2. TRBV21-1 is an annotated pseudogene. This CDR3 spans 16 amino acids. CDR3 coding DNA: TGTGCCAGCAGCGCCCCCGGACTGAGAAGCTCCTACGAGCAGTACGTC. This translates into CASSAPGLRSSYEQYV.

The chain combines TRBV10-3 with TRBJ1-4; no firm D call. The CDR3 runs 14 residues. CDR1 is ENHRY and CDR2 is SYGVKD in the germline V gene. Deletions cut 0 bases from V and 5 bases from J, with 7 bases between. This CDR3 reads CAISESTENEKLFF. DNA of the CDR3: TGTGCCATCAGTGAGTCAACAGAAAATGAAAAACTGTTTTTT.

The chain uses TRBV28 and TRBJ1-3, with 8 bases matching TRBD1. J lost 0 bases, V lost 5 bases, and 0 bases had no gene match. Germline V lookup: CDR1 MDHEN, CDR2 SYDVKM. The CDR3 spans 14 residues. The CDR3 sequence is CASSTGGSGNTIYF. The CDR3 DNA follows: TGTGCCAGCAGTACAGGGGGCTCTGGAAACACCATATATTTT. Full variable domain (outside the CDR3, taken from reference TRBV28 and TRBJ1-3): DVKVTQSSRYLVKRTGEKVFLECVQDMDHENMFWYRQDPGLGLRLIYFSYDVKMKEKGDIPEGYSVSREKKERFSLILESASTNQTSMYLCASSTGGSGNTIYFGEGSWLTVV.

The chain combines TRBV2 with TRBJ2-2; TRBD2 aligns across 14 bases. J gave up 7 bases and V 4 bases, and 14 bases lay outside the gene matches. CDR3 size: 19 residues. The germline V gene has CDR1 SNHLY and CDR2 FYNNEI. This chain's CDR3 is CASSAPGLAGVIGGGELFF. DNA for the CDR3: TGTGCCAGCAGTGCTCCGGGACTAGCGGGAGTAATCGGGGGCGGGGAGCTGTTTTTT.

CDR3 coding DNA: TGTGCCAGCAGTATAAATACTAGGCACGAGCAGTTCTTC. This encodes CASSINTRHEQFF. The chain links TRBV5-4 to TRBJ2-1; D might be TRBD2 (5 bases). Germline V CDR1 and CDR2: SGHNT, YYREEE (reference sequence). There are 13 residues in the CDR3. V was shortened by 5 bases and J by 10 bases, with 16 bases between the two germline ends. Variable domain in full (rest from reference TRBV5-4 and TRBJ2-1): ETGVTQSPTHLIKTRGQQVTLRCSSQSGHNTVSWYQQALGQGPQFIFQYYREEENGRGNFPPRFSGLQFPNYSSELNVNALELDDSALYLCASSINTRHEQFFGPGTRLTVL.

The V and J genes are TRBV11-2 and TRBJ1-4; D is undetermined. The CDR3 loop spans 14 amino acids. The V end lost 3 bases, the J end lost 6 bases, and 11 bases lay between the germline ends. Germline CDR1 is SGHAT and CDR2 is FQNNGV. In nucleotides, the CDR3 is TGTGCCAGCAGCTTCGGCCGGCGGTATGAAAAACTGTTTTTT. It yields the protein CASSFGRRYEKLFF.

This clone turned up a few times. This chain joins TRBV2 and TRBJ1-4, with unresolved D. The CDR3 is made up of 15 amino acids. Trimming removed 2 bases at V and 7 bases at J, with 14 bases between. Per germline, CDR1 SNHLY and CDR2 FYNNEI. CDR3 loop: CASSELRVATEKLFF. CDR3 coding DNA: TGTGCCAGCAGTGAACTTCGGGTGGCTACTGAAAAACTGTTTTTT. Based on the CDR3 plus reference TRBV2 and TRBJ1-4, the full variable domain is EPEVTQTPSHQVTQMGQEVILRCVPISNHLYFYWYRQILGQKVEFLVSFYNNEISEKSEIFDDQFSVERPDGSNFTLKIRSTKLEDSAMYFCASSELRVATEKLFFGSGTQLSVL.

The rearrangement joins TRBV28 to TRBJ1-1; 8 bases match TRBD1. This CDR3 contains 22 residues. The germline V gene encodes CDR1 MDHEN and CDR2 SYDVKM. V lost 3 bases and J lost 0; bases outside the gene matches: 24. CDR3 bases: TGTGCCAGCAGTTTTTCCACGACTGCCAGGGGACAGGCAAACCCAATGAACACTGAAGCTTTCTTT. Translating gives CASSFSTTARGQANPMNTEAFF. The full variable domain, rest sourced from reference TRBV28 and TRBJ1-1, is DVKVTQSSRYLVKRTGEKVFLECVQDMDHENMFWYRQDPGLGLRLIYFSYDVKMKEKGDIPEGYSVSREKKERFSLILESASTNQTSMYLCASSFSTTARGQANPMNTEAFFGQGTRLTVV.

The sample holds a few counts of this clone. This rearrangement joins TRBV6-1 to TRBJ2-1; 8 nucleotides agree with TRBD2. The CDR3 is made up of 16 amino acids. From germline, CDR1 is MNHNS and CDR2 SASEGT. V shed 4 bases and J 6 bases; nucleotides not matched to a gene: 11. The CDR3 loop reads CASSGLAGMDTNEQFF. The CDR3 bases are TGTGCCAGCAGTGGATTAGCGGGAATGGATACCAATGAGCAGTTCTTC.

The J gene is TRBJ1-6, the V gene TRBV19; D gene ambiguous. The CDR3 sequence is 14 residues long. The germline V and J ends were trimmed by 5 bases and 9 bases, with 14 bases remaining between them. Per the germline V gene, CDR1 is LNHDA and CDR2 is SQIVND (reference sequence). The CDR3: CASSQTHTGSPLHF. CDR3 DNA sequence: TGTGCCAGTAGTCAGACTCACACCGGTTCACCCCTCCACTTT.

This chain joins TRBV18 and TRBJ1-1, with unresolved D. The CDR3 runs to 14 residues. Germline values: CDR1 KGHSH, CDR2 LQKENI. V was pared by 2 bases and J by 4 bases, with 11 bases between. The CDR3 region is CASSPNSLGTEAFF. The DNA of the CDR3 is TGTGCCAGCTCACCAAACAGTTTAGGCACTGAAGCTTTCTTT.

This chain connects TRBV6-1 to TRBJ1-1, with TRBD1 matching over 7 bases. Germline CDR1 is MNHNS and CDR2 is SASEGT. J lost 8 bases, V lost 0 bases, and 12 bases had no gene match. The CDR3 covers 16 residues. The CDR3 is CASSEALRGQSKEAFF. In DNA, the CDR3 is TGTGCCAGCAGTGAAGCCTTGAGGGGACAGAGTAAAGAAGCTTTCTTT.

This clone showed up just once. The V call is TRBV20-1, the J call TRBJ1-4; no clear D. V was cut by 3 bases and J by 10 bases, with 21 bases left in between. The CDR3 loop spans 15 amino acids. Germline CDR1 reads DFQATT; CDR2 reads SNEGSKA (reference sequence). The CDR3 reads CSASDPSGNLGKLFF. The CDR3 bases are TGCAGTGCTAGTGATCCCTCGGGTAACCTTGGAAAACTGTTTTTT.

The CDR3 spells CASSQAQGANGELFF. CDR3 bases: TGTGCCAGCAGTCAGGCACAGGGGGCAAACGGGGAGCTGTTTTTT. The chain is built from TRBV7-3 and TRBJ2-2; TRBD1 matches at 9 bases. The CDR3 sequence is 15 residues long. Germline V gene data show CDR1 as SGHTA and CDR2 as FQGTGA. Trimming removed 6 bases from V and 7 bases from J; junction bases left unmatched: 9.

The CDR3 sequence is CASSRSGGRGTEAFF. The DNA for the CDR3 is TGCGCCAGCAGCCGGTCCGGGGGCAGGGGGACTGAAGCTTTCTTT. The rearrangement uses TRBV5-1 and TRBJ1-1, with 7 nucleotides matching TRBD1. The CDR3 spans 15 residues. Per the germline V gene, CDR1 is SGHRS and CDR2 is YFSETQ. V dropped 4 bases and J dropped 5; count of bases not matched to a gene: 11.